The present T cell receptor (beta chain) was sequenced within a study of cytomegalovirus exposure and HLA in healthy donors. PCR involved 60 Vbeta and 13 Jbeta primers. Libraries were prepared by immunoSEQ multiplex PCR; TCRdb keeps only in-frame clonotypes and omits some of them. The table shows approximately 110,000 clones, with roughly 72% occurring only once. CDR1 MNHEY and CDR2 SVGAGI come from the germline V gene. This CDR3 spans 15 amino acids. Trimming cost V 2 bases and J 6 bases; bases outside gene matches: 4. Sample: PBMCs. V usage is TRBV6-5 and J usage is TRBJ1-6, with TRBD1 matching over 7 bases. The receptor was derived from a woman in her thirties or forties in good health and CMV-seropositive. The CDR3 spells CASSYTGTVNSPLHF. In DNA form, the CDR3 reads TGTGCCAGCAGTTACACCGGGACAGTTAATTCACCCCTCCACTTT.